This T cell receptor (beta chain) comes out of a study of vaccination effects on CD4 cells after COVID-19. Comments on this clone: Its target is not known.

The data were produced by immunoSEQ multiplex PCR, yet TCRdb's version contains in-frame clones alone and is incomplete. The repertoire consists of 50,000 or so clones, with nearly 80% occurring once and the leading ten covering 6%. This CDR3 is built from 14 residues. Germline V gives CDR1 MNHNY, CDR2 SVGAGI (reference sequence). V was clipped by 4 bases and J by 4 bases, with 11 bases between them. Sequencing was preceded by expansion of antigen-specific CD4+ T cells with viral peptide pools in the ViraFEST assay. Following 10 days of culture, CD4+ T cells were isolated. Nucleocapsid antibodies stayed negative before and after vaccination, showing no earlier SARS-CoV-2 infection.

The genes are TRBV6-6 and TRBJ1-5; D possibly corresponds to TRBD1 (5 bases). This receptor was obtained from a human donor who received a COVID-19 vaccine. Source: CD4+ T cells from PBMCs cultured with HCoV-OC43 spike peptides, taken before COVID-19 vaccination. Documented subset: HCoV-OC43 spike overlapping peptide pool stimulation. CDR3 loop: CASSLTVSNQPQHF. The CDR3 nucleotides read TGTGCCAGCAGTTTGACAGTTTCTAATCAGCCCCAGCATTTT.